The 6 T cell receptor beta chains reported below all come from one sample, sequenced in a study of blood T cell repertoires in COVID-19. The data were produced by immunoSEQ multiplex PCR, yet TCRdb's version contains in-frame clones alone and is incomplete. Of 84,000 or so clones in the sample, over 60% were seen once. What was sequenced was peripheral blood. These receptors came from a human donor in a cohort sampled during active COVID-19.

The CDR3 DNA reads TGTGCCAGTAGACCCGGGACAGGGGCAGGCGAGCAGTACTTC. As protein: CASRPGTGAGEQYF. V usage is TRBV19 and J usage is TRBJ2-7, with TRBD1 matching over 10 bases. This CDR3 has 14 amino acids. With V trimmed by 6 bases and J by 6 bases, 8 bases remained unmatched. Germline V gene sequence: CDR1 LNHDA, CDR2 SQIVND (reference sequence).

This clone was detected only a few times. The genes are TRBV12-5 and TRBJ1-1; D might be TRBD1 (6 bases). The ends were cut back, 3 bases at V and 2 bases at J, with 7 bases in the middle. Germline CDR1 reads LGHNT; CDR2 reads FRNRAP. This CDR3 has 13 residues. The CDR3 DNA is TGTGCTAGTGGTTTACAGGGAAACACTGAAGCTTTCTTT. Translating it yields CASGLQGNTEAFF.

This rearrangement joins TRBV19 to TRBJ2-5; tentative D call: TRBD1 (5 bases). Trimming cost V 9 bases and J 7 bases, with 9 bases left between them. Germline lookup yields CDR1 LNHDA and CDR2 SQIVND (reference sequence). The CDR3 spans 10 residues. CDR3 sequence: CARLQGTQYF. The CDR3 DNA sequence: TGTGCCAGACTCCAGGGGACCCAGTACTTC.

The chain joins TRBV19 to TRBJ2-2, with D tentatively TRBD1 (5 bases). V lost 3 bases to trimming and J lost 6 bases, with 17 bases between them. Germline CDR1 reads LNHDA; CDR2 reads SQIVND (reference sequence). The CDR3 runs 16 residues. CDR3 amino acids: CASSMPPRGGSGELFF. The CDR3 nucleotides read TGTGCCAGTAGTATGCCCCCAAGGGGTGGTTCCGGGGAGCTGTTTTTT.

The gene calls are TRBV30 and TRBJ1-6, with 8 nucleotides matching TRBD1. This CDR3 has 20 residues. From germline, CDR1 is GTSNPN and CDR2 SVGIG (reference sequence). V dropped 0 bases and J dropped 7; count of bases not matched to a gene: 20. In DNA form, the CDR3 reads TGTGCCTGGAGTGTACCTGGGACAGGCCCCATCACCGTCCCCAATTCACCCCTCCACTTT. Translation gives CAWSVPGTGPITVPNSPLHF.

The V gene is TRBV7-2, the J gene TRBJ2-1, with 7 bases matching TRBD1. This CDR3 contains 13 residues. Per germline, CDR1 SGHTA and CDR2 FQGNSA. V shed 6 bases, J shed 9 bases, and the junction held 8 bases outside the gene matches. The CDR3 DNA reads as TGTGCCAGCAGTATATTTAGGGACAGTGAGCAGTTCTTC. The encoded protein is CASSIFRDSEQFF.